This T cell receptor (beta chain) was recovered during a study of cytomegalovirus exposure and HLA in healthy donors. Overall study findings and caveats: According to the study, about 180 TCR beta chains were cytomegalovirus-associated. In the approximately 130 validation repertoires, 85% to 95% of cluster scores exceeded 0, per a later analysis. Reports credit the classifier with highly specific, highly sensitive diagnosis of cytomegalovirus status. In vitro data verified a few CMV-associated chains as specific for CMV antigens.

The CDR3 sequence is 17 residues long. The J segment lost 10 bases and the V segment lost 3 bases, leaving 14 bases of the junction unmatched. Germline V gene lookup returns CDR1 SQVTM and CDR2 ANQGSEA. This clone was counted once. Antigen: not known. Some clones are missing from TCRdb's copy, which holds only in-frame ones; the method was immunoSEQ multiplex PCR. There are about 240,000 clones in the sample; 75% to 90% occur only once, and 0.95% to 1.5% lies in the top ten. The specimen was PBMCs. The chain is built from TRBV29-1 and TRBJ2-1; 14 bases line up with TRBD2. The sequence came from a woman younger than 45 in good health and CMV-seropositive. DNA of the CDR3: TGCAGCGTTGATCGGTCTGAGGGACTAGCGGGAGTCGGCGAGCAGTTCTTC. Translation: CSVDRSEGLAGVGEQFF.